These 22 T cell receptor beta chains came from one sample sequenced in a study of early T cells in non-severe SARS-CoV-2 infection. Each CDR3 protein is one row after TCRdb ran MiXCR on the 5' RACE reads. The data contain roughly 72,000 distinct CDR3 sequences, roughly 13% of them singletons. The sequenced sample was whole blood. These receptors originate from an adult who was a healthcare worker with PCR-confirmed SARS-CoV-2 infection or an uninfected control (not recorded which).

For the CDR3, the DNA is TGCAGCGTTGCCGGACAGGGGTCCGAGCAGTACTTC. Translated, it gives CSVAGQGSEQYF. The gene calls are TRBV29-1 and TRBJ2-7, with 9 bases lining up with TRBD1. This CDR3 spans 12 amino acids. The V gene's germline CDR1 is SQVTM and CDR2 ANQGSEA. V trimming: 4 bases; J trimming: 6 bases; junction bases outside the gene matches: 4.

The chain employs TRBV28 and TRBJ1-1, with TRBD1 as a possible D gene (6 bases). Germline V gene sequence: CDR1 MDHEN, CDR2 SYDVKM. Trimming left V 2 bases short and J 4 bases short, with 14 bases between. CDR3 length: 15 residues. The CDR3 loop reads CASSLGGLVSTEAFF. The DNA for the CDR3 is TGTGCCAGCAGTTTAGGGGGGCTCGTGAGCACTGAAGCTTTCTTT. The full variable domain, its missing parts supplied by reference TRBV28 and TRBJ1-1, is DVKVTQSSRYLVKRTGEKVFLECVQDMDHENMFWYRQDPGLGLRLIYFSYDVKMKEKGDIPEGYSVSREKKERFSLILESASTNQTSMYLCASSLGGLVSTEAFFGQGTRLTVV.

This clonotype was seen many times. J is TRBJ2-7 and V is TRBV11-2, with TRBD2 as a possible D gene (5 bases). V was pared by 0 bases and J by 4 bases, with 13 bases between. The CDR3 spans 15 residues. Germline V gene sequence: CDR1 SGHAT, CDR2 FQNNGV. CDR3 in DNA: TGTGCCAGCAGCTTAGAGGCTAGCTCTGGGTACGAGCAGTACTTC. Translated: CASSLEASSGYEQYF.

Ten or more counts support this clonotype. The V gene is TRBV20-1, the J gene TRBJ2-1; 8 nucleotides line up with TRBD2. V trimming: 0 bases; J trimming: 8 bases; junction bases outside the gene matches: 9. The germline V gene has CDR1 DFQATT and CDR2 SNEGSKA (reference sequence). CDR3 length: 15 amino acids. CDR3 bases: TGCAGTGCTAGAGATAGCAGCGGGAGTACCCATGAGCAGTTCTTC. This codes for CSARDSSGSTHEQFF.

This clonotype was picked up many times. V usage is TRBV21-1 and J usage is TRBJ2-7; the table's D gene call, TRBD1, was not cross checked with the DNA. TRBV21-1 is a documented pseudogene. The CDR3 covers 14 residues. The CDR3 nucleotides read TGTGCCAGCGATAGTCACAGGGGGCGGTACGAGCAGTACTTC. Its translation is CASDSHRGRYEQYF.

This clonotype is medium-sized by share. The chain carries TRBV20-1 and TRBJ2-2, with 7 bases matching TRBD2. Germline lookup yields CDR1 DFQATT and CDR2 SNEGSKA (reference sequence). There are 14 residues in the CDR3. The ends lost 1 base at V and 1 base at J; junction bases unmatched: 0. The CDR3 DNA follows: TGCAGTGCTAGAGCGGGGGGGAACACCGGGGAGCTGTTTTTT. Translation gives CSARAGGNTGELFF.

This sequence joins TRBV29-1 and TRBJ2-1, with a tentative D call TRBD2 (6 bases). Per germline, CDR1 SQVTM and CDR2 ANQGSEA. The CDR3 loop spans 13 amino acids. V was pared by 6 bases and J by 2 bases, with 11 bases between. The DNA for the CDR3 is TGCAGCGTCTGGGACTTCACCTACAATGAGCAGTTCTTC. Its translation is CSVWDFTYNEQFF.

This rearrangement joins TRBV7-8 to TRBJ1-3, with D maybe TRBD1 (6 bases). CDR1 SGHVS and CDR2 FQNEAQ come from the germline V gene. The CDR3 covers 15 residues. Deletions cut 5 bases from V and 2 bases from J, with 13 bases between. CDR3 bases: TGTGCCAGCAGCCAGATACAGGGAGCTGGAAACACCATATATTTT. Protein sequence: CASSQIQGAGNTIYF.

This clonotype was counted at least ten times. The chain's CDR3 is CASSLGHEGSPLHF. CDR3 nucleotides: TGTGCCAGCAGCTTGGGACACGAAGGTTCACCCCTCCACTTT. The rearrangement uses TRBV5-8 and TRBJ1-6; D is unresolved. The CDR3 consists of 14 residues. CDR1 and CDR2 from the germline V gene are SGHTS and YDEGEE. Trimming shortened V by 0 bases and J by 9 bases, and 10 bases separated the two germline ends.

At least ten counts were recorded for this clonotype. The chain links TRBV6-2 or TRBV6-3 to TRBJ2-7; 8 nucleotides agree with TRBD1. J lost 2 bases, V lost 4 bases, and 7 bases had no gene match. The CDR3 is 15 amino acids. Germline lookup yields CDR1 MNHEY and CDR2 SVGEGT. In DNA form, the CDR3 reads TGTGCCAGCAGTTTCCGGACAGGGAACCCCTACGAGCAGTACTTC. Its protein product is CASSFRTGNPYEQYF.

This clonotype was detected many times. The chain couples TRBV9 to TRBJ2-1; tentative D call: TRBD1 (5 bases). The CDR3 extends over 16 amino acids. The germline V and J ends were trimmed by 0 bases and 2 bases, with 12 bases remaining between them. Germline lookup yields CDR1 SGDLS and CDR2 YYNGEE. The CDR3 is CASSVVAGSAYNEQFF. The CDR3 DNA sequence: TGTGCCAGCAGCGTAGTGGCAGGGTCTGCCTACAATGAGCAGTTCTTC.

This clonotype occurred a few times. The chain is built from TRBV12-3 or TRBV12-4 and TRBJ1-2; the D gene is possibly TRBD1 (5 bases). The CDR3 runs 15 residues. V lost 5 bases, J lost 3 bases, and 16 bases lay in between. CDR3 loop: CASSIPGGGDYGYTF. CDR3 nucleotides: TGTGCCAGCAGTATCCCGGGTGGAGGGGACTATGGCTACACCTTC.

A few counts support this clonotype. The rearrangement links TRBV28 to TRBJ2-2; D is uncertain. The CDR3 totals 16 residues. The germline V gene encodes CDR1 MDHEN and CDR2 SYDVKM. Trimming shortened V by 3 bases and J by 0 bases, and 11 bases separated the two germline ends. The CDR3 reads CASSFHTASNTGELFF. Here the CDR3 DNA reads TGTGCCAGCAGTTTTCATACAGCCTCGAACACCGGGGAGCTGTTTTTT. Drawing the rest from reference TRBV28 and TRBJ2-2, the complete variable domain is DVKVTQSSRYLVKRTGEKVFLECVQDMDHENMFWYRQDPGLGLRLIYFSYDVKMKEKGDIPEGYSVSREKKERFSLILESASTNQTSMYLCASSFHTASNTGELFFGEGSRLTVL.

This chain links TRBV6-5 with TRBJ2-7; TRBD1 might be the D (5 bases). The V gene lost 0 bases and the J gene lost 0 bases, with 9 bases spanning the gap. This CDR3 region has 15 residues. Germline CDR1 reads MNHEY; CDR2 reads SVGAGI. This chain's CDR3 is CASSYSQGSSYEQYF. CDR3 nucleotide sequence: TGTGCCAGCAGTTACTCCCAGGGAAGCTCCTACGAGCAGTACTTC.

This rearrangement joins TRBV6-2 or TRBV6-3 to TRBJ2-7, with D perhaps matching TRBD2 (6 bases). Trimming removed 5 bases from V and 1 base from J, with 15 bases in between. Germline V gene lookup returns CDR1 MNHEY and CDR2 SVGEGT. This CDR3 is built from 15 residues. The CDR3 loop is CASSTRDSGSYEQYF. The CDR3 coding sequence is TGTGCCAGCAGTACCCGGGACTCAGGATCCTACGAGCAGTACTTC.

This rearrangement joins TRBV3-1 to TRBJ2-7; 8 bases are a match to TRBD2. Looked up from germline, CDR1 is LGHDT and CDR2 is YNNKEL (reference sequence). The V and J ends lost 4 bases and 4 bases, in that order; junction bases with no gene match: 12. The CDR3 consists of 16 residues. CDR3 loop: CASSLGSGGLSYEQYF. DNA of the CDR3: TGTGCCAGCAGCCTAGGGTCGGGGGGGCTAAGTTACGAGCAGTACTTC.

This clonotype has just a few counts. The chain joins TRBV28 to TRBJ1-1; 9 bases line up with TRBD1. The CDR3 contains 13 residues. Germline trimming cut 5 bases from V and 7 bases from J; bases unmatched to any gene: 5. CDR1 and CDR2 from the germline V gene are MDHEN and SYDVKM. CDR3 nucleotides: TGTGCCAGCAGTAAACCGGGACAGGGTGAAGCTTTCTTT. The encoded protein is CASSKPGQGEAFF.

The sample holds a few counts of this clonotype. CDR3 DNA sequence: TGCAGTGCTAGCGTGTCTAGCGGTCTTTGGGGTTATGAGCAGTTCTTC. Protein: CSASVSSGLWGYEQFF. This chain uses TRBV20-1 with TRBJ2-1; TRBD2 agrees at 7 bases. The V gene's germline CDR1 is DFQATT and CDR2 SNEGSKA (reference sequence). The V segment lost 3 bases and the J segment 8 bases; nucleotides outside the gene matches: 16. The CDR3 totals 16 residues.

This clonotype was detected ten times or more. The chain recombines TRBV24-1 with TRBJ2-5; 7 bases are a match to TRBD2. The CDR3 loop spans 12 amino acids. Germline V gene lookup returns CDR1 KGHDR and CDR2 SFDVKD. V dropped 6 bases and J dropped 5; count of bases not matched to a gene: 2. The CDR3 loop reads CATSNGRETQYF. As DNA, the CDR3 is TGTGCCACCAGTAACGGGAGGGAGACCCAGTACTTC.

CDR3 region: CASSLDRSNTEAFF. DNA of the CDR3: TGCGCCAGCAGCTTGGACAGATCAAACACTGAAGCTTTCTTT. The chain uses TRBV5-1 and TRBJ1-1, with no clear D. There are 14 residues in the CDR3. Trimming removed 0 bases at V and 2 bases at J, with 8 bases between. The germline CDR1 and CDR2 sequences are SGHRS and YFSETQ. Using reference TRBV5-1 and TRBJ1-1 for the parts outside the CDR3, the full variable domain is KAGVTQTPRYLIKTRGQQVTLSCSPISGHRSVSWYQQTPGQGLQFLFEYFSETQRNKGNFPGRFSGRQFSNSRSEMNVSTLELGDSALYLCASSLDRSNTEAFFGQGTRLTVV.

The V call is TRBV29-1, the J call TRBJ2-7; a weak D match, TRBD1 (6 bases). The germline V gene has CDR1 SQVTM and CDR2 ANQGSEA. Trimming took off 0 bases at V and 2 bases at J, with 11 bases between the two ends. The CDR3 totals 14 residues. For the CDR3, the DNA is TGCAGCGTTGAAGATCGGGCAGGGGCCTACGAGCAGTACTTC. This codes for CSVEDRAGAYEQYF.

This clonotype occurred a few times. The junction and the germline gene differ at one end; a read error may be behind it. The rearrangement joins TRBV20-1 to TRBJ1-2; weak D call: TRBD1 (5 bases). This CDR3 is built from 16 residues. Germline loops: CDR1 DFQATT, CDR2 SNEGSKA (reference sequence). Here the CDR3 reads CSAPAGQGVVNYGYTF. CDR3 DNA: TGCAGTGCCCCCGCCGGGCAGGGTGTTGTCAACTACGGCTACACCTTC.